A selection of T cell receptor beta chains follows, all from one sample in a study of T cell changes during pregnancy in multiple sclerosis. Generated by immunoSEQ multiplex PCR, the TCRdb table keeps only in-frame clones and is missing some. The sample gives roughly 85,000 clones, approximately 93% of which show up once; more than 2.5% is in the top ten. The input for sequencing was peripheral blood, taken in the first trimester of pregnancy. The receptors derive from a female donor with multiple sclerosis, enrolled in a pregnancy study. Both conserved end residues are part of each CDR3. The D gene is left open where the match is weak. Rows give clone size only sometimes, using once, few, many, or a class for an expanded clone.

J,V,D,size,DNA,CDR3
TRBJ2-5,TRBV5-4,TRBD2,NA,TGTGCCAGCAGCCCCTTGGCGGGGGGCGGTGAGACCCAGTACTTC,CASSPLAGGGETQYF
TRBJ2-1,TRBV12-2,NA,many,TGTGCAAGTCGCTCTAGGGACAGAGGCTCCTACAATGAGCAGTTCTTC,CASRSRDRGSYNEQFF
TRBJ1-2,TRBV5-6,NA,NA,TGTGCCAGCAGCGCCGGGACATTATATGGCTACACCTTC,CASSAGTLYGYTF
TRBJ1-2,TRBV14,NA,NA,TGTGCCAGCAGCCAGTGGGACGCCGGGGGAATAAGGGGCTACACCTTC,CASSQWDAGGIRGYTF
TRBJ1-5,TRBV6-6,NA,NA,TGTGCCAGCAGGAGGATAATCGATAGCAATCAGCCCCAGCATTTT,CASRRIIDSNQPQHF
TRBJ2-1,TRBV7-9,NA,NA,TGTGCCAGCATCCTAGTCCGCGGGTTGAGCTCCTACAATGAGCAGTTCTTC,CASILVRGLSSYNEQFF
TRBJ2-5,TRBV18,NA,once,TGTGCCAGCTCACCTAGAACAGGGCCGGAAGAGACCCAGTACTTC,CASSPRTGPEETQYF
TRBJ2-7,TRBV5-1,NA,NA,TGCGCCAGCAGCTTGGGTGTTAGCTCCTACGAGCAGTACTTC,CASSLGVSSYEQYF
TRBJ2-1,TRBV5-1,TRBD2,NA,TGCGCCAGCAGCTTTTCCGGGACTAGCGGGAGGGCAGGGTCCTACAATGAGCAGTTCTTC,CASSFSGTSGRAGSYNEQFF
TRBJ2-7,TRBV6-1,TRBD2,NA,TGTGCCATCAGGACTAGCGGCTACGAGCAGTACTTC,CAIRTSGYEQYF
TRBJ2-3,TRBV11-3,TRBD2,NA,TGTGCCAGCAGCTCTAAGACTAGCGGGTCCACAGATACGCAGTATTTT,CASSSKTSGSTDTQYF
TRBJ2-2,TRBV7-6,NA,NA,TGTGCCAGCAGCCCGAAGTTGCTAAACACCGGGGAGCTGTTTTTT,CASSPKLLNTGELFF
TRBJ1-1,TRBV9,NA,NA,TGTGCCAGCAGCGTAGGGGTCGGTGGGGCGCGTCAAGCTTTCTTT,CASSVGVGGARQAFF
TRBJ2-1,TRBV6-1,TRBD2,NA,TGTGCCAGCAGGCCTAGCGGGAGTTACAATGAGCAGTTCTTC,CASRPSGSYNEQFF
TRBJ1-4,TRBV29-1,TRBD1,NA,TGCAGCGTTGCCTTAACAGGGGTCACTAATGAAAAACTGTTTTTT,CSVALTGVTNEKLFF
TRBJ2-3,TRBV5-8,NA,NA,TGTGCCAGCAGCTTTCGGAGAGGAGATACGCAGTATTTT,CASSFRRGDTQYF
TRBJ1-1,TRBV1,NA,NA,TGCACCAGCAGCCAAGATGAGGACAGAGTGAACACTGAAGCTTTCTTT,CTSSQDEDRVNTEAFF
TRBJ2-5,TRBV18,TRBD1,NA,TGTGCCAGCTCACCGGCGCTTCGGACAGGTGGGAAAGAGACCCAGTACTTC,CASSPALRTGGKETQYF
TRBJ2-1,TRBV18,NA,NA,TGTGCCAGCTCACCACAGCCTAGCAGAGGCAATGAACAGTTCTTC,CASSPQPSRGNEQFF
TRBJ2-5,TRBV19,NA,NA,TGTGCCAGTAGGCAGGGACTCCGAGGGACCCAGTACTTC,CASRQGLRGTQYF
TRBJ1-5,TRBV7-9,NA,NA,TGTGCCAGCAGCTCGGGGGTATCGCGGCAGCCCCAGCATTTT,CASSSGVSRQPQHF
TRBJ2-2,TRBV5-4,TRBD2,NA,TGTGCCAGCAGCCCGGAGGCTAGCGGGAGTGTAGGGGAGCTGTTTTTT,CASSPEASGSVGELFF
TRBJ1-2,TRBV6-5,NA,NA,TGTGCCAGCAGCCCCGAGACTTTTCATGGCTACACCTTC,CASSPETFHGYTF
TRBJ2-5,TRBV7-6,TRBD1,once,TGTGCCAGCAGCTTACTCGGGACAGGGGCGTTAGAGACCCAGTACTTC,CASSLLGTGALETQYF
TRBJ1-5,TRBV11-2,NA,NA,TGTGCCAGCAGCTTAGTCGCGGGCGGGGGTCAGCCCCAGCATTTT,CASSLVAGGGQPQHF
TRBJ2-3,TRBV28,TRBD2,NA,TGTGCCAGCAGTTTATCACTAGCGGGGGGAACAGATACGCAGTATTTT,CASSLSLAGGTDTQYF
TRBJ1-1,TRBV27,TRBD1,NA,TGTGCCAGCAGTATAACCGGGACAGCCATGAACACTGAAGCTTTCTTT,CASSITGTAMNTEAFF
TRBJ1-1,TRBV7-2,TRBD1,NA,TGTGCCAGCAGCTTAGGGACAGGGGCGAACACTGAAGCTTTCTTT,CASSLGTGANTEAFF
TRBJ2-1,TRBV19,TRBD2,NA,TGTGCCAGTAGTATGGGGGCCGGTCTAGCGGGATCCTACAATGAGCAGTTCTTC,CASSMGAGLAGSYNEQFF
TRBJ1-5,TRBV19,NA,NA,TGTGCCAGTAGTTATAAACAGGTCTATCAGCCCCAGCATTTT,CASSYKQVYQPQHF
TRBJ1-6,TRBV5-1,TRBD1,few,TGCGCCAGCAGCCTCGGGACAGCAGATTCACCCCTCCACTTT,CASSLGTADSPLHF
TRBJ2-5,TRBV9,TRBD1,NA,TGTGCCAGCAGCGGACCCCACAGGGGGCGCGGGGAGACCCAGTACTTC,CASSGPHRGRGETQYF
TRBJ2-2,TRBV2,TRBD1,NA,TGTGCCAGCAGTCGGGACAGCGGGGAGCTGTTTTTT,CASSRDSGELFF
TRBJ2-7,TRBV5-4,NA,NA,TGTGCCAGCAGCTTGGTGCAGGCTGGCGGGTACGAGCAGTACTTC,CASSLVQAGGYEQYF
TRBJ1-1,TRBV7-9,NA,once,TGTGCCAGCAGCCAAGCCCGGTTTACTGAAGCTTTCTTT,CASSQARFTEAFF
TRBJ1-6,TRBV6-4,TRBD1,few,TGTGCCAGCAGCTCCGGGACAGTAGAAAATTCACCCCTCCACTTT,CASSSGTVENSPLHF
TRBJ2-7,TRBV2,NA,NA,TGTGCCAGCAGTGTCTTGCCAGGCCCCTACGAGCAGTACTTC,CASSVLPGPYEQYF
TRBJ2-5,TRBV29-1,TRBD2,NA,TGCAGCGTTGGGGGGGGGCAAGAGACCCAGTACTTC,CSVGGGQETQYF
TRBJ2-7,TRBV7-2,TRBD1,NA,TGTGCCAGCAGCCCCGTACAGGGGGCCGGGAACCGTAGGCGCGAGCAGTACTTC,CASSPVQGAGNRRREQYF
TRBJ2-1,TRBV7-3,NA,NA,TGTGCCAGCAGCTTAGGAATTTCAGCGGGCCCCTACAATGAGCAGTTCTTC,CASSLGISAGPYNEQFF
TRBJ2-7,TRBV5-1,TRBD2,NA,TGCGCCAGCAGCCTACTAGCGGGGGGCGTCCACGAGCAGTACTTC,CASSLLAGGVHEQYF
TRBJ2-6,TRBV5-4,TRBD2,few,TGTGCCAGCAGCTTCGGGACTAGCAGCTCTGGGGCCAACGTCCTGACTTTC,CASSFGTSSSGANVLTF
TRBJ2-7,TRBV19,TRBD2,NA,TGTGCCAGTAGTAAGCAATCCGGGACTAGCGGCTCCTACGAGCAGTACTTC,CASSKQSGTSGSYEQYF
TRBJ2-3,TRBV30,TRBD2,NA,TGTGCCTGGGGGGGAGCGGGGGATACGCAGTATTTT,CAWGGAGDTQYF
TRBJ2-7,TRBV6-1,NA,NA,TGTGCCAGCAGCCTTTTCAGTTTCTACGAGCAGTACTTC,CASSLFSFYEQYF
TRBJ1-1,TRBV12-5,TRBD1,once,TGTGCTAGTGCAGCCACGGGACAGGGCCCCACTGAAGCTTTCTTT,CASAATGQGPTEAFF
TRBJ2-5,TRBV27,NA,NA,TGTGCCAGCAGGCCCGGATCACAGAGGACCCAGTACTTC,CASRPGSQRTQYF
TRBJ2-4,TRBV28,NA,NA,TGTGCCAGCAGTATTACAGGGAAGGACATTCAGTACTTC,CASSITGKDIQYF
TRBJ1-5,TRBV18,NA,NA,TGTGCCAGCTCTCAAACCACGGGTGGCAATCAGCCCCAGCATTTT,CASSQTTGGNQPQHF
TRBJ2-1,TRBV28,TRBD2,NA,TGTGCCAGCAGTTCCAGCGGGAGAACTTACAATGAGCAGTTCTTC,CASSSSGRTYNEQFF
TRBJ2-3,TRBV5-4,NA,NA,TGTGCCAGCAGTAGTGCATCTAAAGCAGATACGCAGTATTTT,CASSSASKADTQYF
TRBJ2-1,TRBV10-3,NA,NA,TGTGCCATCAGTGACGGGCAGGGATTCTACAATGAGCAGTTCTTC,CAISDGQGFYNEQFF
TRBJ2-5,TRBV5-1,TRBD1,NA,TGCGCCAGCAGCCAGGGGGTACAAGAGACCCAGTACTTC,CASSQGVQETQYF
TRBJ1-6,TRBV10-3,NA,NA,TGTGCCATCACCTCTGGAACAGATAATTCACCCCTCCACTTT,CAITSGTDNSPLHF
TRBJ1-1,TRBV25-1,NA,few,TGTGCCAGCACCTTAGGGGAATACGCTGAAGCTTTCTTT,CASTLGEYAEAFF